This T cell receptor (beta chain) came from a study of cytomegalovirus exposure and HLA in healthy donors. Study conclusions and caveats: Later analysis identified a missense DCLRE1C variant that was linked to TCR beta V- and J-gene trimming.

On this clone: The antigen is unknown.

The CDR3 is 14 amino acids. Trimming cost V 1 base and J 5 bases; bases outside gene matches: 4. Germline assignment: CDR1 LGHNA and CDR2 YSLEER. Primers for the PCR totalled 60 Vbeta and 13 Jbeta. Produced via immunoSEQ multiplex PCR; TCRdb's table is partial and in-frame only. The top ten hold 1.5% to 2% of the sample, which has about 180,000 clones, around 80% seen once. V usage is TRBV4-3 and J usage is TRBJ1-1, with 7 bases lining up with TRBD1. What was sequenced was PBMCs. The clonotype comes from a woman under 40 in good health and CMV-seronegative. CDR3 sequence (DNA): TGCGCCAGCAGCCAAGCAGGGGGTAGGACTGAAGCTTTCTTT. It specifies CASSQAGGRTEAFF.